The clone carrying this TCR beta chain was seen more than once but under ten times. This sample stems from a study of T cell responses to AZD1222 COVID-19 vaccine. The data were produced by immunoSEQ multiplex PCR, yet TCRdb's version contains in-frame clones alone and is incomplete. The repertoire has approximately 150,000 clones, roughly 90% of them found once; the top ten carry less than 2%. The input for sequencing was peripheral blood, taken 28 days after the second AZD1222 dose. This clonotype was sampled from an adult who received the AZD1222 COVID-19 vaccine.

In nucleotides, the CDR3 is TGTGCCAGCAGCTCCAACCGGGCCTACGAGCAGTACTTC. It is translated as CASSSNRAYEQYF. The chain has TRBV7-8 and TRBJ2-7, with D unclear. Per the germline V gene, CDR1 is SGHVS and CDR2 is FQNEAQ. Trimming took 4 bases from V and 2 from J, leaving 9 bases between them. This CDR3 is 13 amino acids long.